The rows below give T cell receptor beta chains drawn from one sample of a study of cytomegalovirus exposure and HLA in healthy donors. The protocol was immunoSEQ multiplex PCR, while the TCRdb copy is restricted to in-frame clones and leaves out a portion. The data hold 120,000 or so clones, with about 10% observed a single time. Sample: PBMCs. The receptors here all came from a woman younger than 30 in good health and CMV-seropositive. Both conserved end residues are part of each CDR3. D genes are given only for firm matches. Some rows mark clone size as missing; the rest say once, few, many or name a class of expanded clone.

d_call clone_size j_call v_call cdr3_nt cdr3_aa
- - TRBJ2-1 TRBV28 TGTGCCAGCAGGACGGGAGTATTGAACAATGAGCAGTTCTTC CASRTGVLNNEQFF
TRBD2 few TRBJ2-3 TRBV28 TGTGCCAGCAGTTCCCGGACTAGCGGGACAAGCACAGATACGCAGTATTTT CASSSRTSGTSTDTQYF
- - TRBJ2-1 TRBV29-1 TGCAGCGTGAACTACCCTGAGCAGTTCTTC CSVNYPEQFF
TRBD1 - TRBJ1-1 TRBV7-3 TGTGCCAGCAGCGCACAGGGGGGGGCCGGGACTGAAGCTTTCTTT CASSAQGGAGTEAFF
TRBD2 few TRBJ2-5 TRBV5-1 TGCGCCAGCAGCCCCGGGACTAGCGGGAGGGCCTGGGGGCAAGAGACCCAGTACTTC CASSPGTSGRAWGQETQYF
- - TRBJ2-1 TRBV7-9 TGTGCCAGCAGCGCCATTCTAGCAGCGTACAATGAGCAGTTCTTC CASSAILAAYNEQFF
TRBD2 - TRBJ2-7 TRBV27 TGTGCCAGCAGACAGACTAGCGGGTTCGTCTACGAGCAGTACTTC CASRQTSGFVYEQYF
- few TRBJ2-7 TRBV28 TGTGCCAGCAGTTTCTCAGTCGGGAAAACTTACGAGCAGTACTTC CASSFSVGKTYEQYF
TRBD2 - TRBJ2-7 TRBV4-2 TGTGCCAGCAGCCAAACCGTCGGACTAGCGGGAGCCTACGAGCAGTACTTC CASSQTVGLAGAYEQYF
- - TRBJ2-1 TRBV30 TGTGCCTGGAGACCAGGGGGGACAGTCAAGAATGAGCAGTTCTTC CAWRPGGTVKNEQFF